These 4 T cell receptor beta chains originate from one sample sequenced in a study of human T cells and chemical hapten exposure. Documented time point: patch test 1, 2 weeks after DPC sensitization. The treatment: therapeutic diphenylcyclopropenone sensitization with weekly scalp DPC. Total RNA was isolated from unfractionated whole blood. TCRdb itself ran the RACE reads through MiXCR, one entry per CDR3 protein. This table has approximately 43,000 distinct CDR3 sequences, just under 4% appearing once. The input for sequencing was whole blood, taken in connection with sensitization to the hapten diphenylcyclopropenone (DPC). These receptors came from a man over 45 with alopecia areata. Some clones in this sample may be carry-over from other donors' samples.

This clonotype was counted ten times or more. CDR3 coding DNA: TGTGCCAGCAGCCCTATGCTTACAGGGTTAGGCACAAATCAGCCCCAGCATTTT. Its translation is CASSPMLTGLGTNQPQHF. This chain connects TRBV5-5 to TRBJ1-5, with D maybe TRBD1 (6 bases). This CDR3 spans 18 amino acids. The germline CDR1 and CDR2 sequences are SGHKS and YYEKEE (reference sequence). V shed 4 bases and J shed 4 bases, with 24 bases lying between them.

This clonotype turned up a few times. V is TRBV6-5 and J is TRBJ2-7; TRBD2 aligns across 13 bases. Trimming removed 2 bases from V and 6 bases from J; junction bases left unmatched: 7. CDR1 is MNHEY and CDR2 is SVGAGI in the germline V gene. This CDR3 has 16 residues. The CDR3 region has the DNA TGTGCCAGCAGTTACCCCGGGACTAGCGGGACGGTCGAGCAGTACTTC. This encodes CASSYPGTSGTVEQYF.

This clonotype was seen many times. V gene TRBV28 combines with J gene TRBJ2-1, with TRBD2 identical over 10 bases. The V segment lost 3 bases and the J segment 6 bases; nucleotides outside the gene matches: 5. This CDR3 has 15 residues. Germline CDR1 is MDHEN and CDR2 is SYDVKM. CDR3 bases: TGTGCCAGCAGTTTCATGGCTAGCGGGGGCAATGAGCAGTTCTTC. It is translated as CASSFMASGGNEQFF.

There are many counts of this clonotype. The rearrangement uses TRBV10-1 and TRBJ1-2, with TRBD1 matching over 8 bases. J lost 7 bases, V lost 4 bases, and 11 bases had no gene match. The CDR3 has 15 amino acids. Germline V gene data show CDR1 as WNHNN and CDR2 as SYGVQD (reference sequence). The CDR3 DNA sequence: TGCGCCAGCAGTGCGGACAGGGATGGTTTTCGTGGCTACACCTTC. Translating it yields CASSADRDGFRGYTF.